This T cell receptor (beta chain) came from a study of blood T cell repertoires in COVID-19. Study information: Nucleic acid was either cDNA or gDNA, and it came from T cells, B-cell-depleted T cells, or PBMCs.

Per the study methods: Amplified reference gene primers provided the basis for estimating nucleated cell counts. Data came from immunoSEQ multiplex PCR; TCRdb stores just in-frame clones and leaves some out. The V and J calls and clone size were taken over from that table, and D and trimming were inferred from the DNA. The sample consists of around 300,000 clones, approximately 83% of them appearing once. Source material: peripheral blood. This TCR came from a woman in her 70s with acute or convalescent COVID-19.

In DNA form, the CDR3 reads TGTGCCAGTAGTGACCGGACAGTCATCTACACCTTC. It codes for CASSDRTVIYTF. J is TRBJ1-2 and V is TRBV19, with TRBD1 as a possible D gene (6 bases). The CDR3 totals 12 residues. Between the trimmed V and J ends, which lost 5 bases and 10 bases, there was a span of 14 bases. CDR1 and CDR2 from the germline V gene are LNHDA and SQIVND (reference sequence).